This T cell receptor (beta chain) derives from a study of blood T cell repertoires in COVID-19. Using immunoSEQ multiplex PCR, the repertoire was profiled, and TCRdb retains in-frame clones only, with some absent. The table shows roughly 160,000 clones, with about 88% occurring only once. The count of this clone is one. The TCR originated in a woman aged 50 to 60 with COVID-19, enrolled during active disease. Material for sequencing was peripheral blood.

DNA of the CDR3: TGTGCCAGCAGTTACTCGGGAGTGGGGGGGTCCGAGCAGTACTTC. Protein sequence: CASSYSGVGGSEQYF. This chain joins TRBV6-5 and TRBJ2-7; 7 bases match TRBD2. This CDR3 is 15 amino acids long. Germline loops: CDR1 MNHEY, CDR2 SVGAGI. J gave up 6 bases and V 0 bases, and 8 bases lay outside the gene matches.